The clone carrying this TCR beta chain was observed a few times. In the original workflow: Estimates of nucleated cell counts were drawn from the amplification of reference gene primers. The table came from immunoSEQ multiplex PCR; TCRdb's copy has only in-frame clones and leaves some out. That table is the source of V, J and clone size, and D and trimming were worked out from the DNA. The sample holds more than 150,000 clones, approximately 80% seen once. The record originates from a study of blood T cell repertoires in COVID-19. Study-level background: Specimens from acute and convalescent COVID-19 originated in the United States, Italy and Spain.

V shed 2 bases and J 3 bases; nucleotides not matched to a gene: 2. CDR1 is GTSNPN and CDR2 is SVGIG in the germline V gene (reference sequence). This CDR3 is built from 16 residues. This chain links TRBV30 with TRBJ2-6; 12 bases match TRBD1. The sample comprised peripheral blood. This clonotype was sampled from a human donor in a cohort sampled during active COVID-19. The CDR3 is CAWSRDRGLGANVLTF. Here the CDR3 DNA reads TGTGCCTGGAGTAGGGACAGGGGGCTTGGGGCCAACGTCCTGACTTTC.